Presented here are 28 T cell receptor beta chains from one specimen sequenced in a study of Ad26.COV2.S vaccination and SARS-CoV-2 variants. The treatment denotes: 15 to 20 received Ad26.COV2.S at low or high dose, single or two shots; roughly 5 received placebo; per-sample allocation not given. Collection of the samples took place on day 63 after the first injection of vaccine or placebo. Some clones are missing from TCRdb's copy, which holds only in-frame ones; the method was immunoSEQ multiplex PCR. The profile shows over 400,000 clones, 92% of them singletons. The specimen was peripheral blood, collected in a trial of Ad26.COV2.S vaccine versus placebo. The receptors come from a person aged 18-60 years who received the Ad26.COV2.S COVID-19 vaccine or a placebo.

The chain has TRBV18 and TRBJ1-1; TRBD1 aligns across 7 bases. The V gene's germline CDR1 is KGHSH and CDR2 LQKENI. The V segment lost 3 bases and the J segment 1 base; nucleotides outside the gene matches: 2. The CDR3 length is 14 residues. The CDR3 loop reads CASSPGQPNTEAFF. CDR3 nucleotides: TGTGCCAGCTCACCGGGACAGCCGAACACTGAAGCTTTCTTT. Full variable domain (remainder filled in from reference TRBV18 and TRBJ1-1): NAGVMQNPRHLVRRRGQEARLRCSPMKGHSHVYWYRQLPEEGLKFMVYLQKENIIDESGMPKERFSAEFPKEGPSILRIQQVVRGDSAAYFCASSPGQPNTEAFFGQGTRLTVV.

The genes are TRBV5-4 and TRBJ1-1, with a possible D match to TRBD1 (5 bases). Deletions cut 2 bases from V and 1 base from J, with 9 bases between. The V gene's germline CDR1 is SGHNT and CDR2 YYREEE (reference sequence). This CDR3 is built from 14 residues. The CDR3 nucleotides read TGTGCCAGCAGCTTAAGACAGACGAACACTGAAGCTTTCTTT. This translates into CASSLRQTNTEAFF.

The rearrangement joins TRBV12-3 or TRBV12-4 to TRBJ1-5; D possibly corresponds to TRBD1 (6 bases). Between the trimmed V and J ends, which lost 8 bases and 6 bases, there was a span of 14 bases. CDR3 size: 13 residues. The CDR3 region has the DNA TGTGCCAGCCAGGGGTCGGTCGGTCAGCCCCAGCATTTT. It codes for CASQGSVGQPQHF.

The CDR3 loop reads CASSLEGGSSGANVLTF. The DNA of the CDR3 is TGCGCCAGCAGCTTGGAGGGAGGGAGCTCTGGGGCCAACGTCCTGACTTTC. This chain uses TRBV5-1 with TRBJ2-6; 7 nucleotides agree with TRBD2. Losses at the gene ends were 0 bases for V and 0 bases for J; bases not matched to a gene: 3. The length of the CDR3 is 17 residues. The germline V gene has CDR1 SGHRS and CDR2 YFSETQ.

The gene calls are TRBV28 and TRBJ1-5, with D possibly TRBD1 on 6 matching bases. V was pared by 4 bases and J by 7 bases, with 14 bases between. CDR1 and CDR2 from the germline V gene are MDHEN and SYDVKM. This CDR3 has 14 residues. This CDR3 reads CASSSLGGRQPQHF. CDR3 nucleotides: TGTGCCAGCAGTTCGCTCGGGGGCCGACAGCCCCAGCATTTT.

This chain's CDR3 is CASSLFLAGGDNEQFF. The CDR3 DNA reads TGTGCCAGCAGTTTATTCCTAGCGGGGGGTGACAATGAGCAGTTCTTC. The chain combines TRBV27 with TRBJ2-1; 11 nucleotides line up with TRBD2. The CDR3 contains 16 residues. Germline values: CDR1 MNHEY, CDR2 SMNVEV (reference sequence). V lost 1 base to trimming and J lost 5 bases; unmatched junction nucleotides: 4.

In DNA, the CDR3 is TGTGCCAGCAGTCCGCACAGGGGGCGCATGGACACTGAAGCTTTCTTT. Its protein product is CASSPHRGRMDTEAFF. The chain employs TRBV27 and TRBJ1-1; the match to TRBD1 covers 9 bases. CDR1 is MNHEY, CDR2 SMNVEV, per germline (reference sequence). The J segment lost 3 bases and the V segment lost 5 bases, leaving 10 bases of the junction unmatched. The CDR3 runs to 16 residues.

This rearrangement joins TRBV4-3 to TRBJ1-5; D possibly corresponds to TRBD1 (6 bases). Germline V gene data show CDR1 as LGHNA and CDR2 as YSLEER. The CDR3 is 15 residues long. The V gene lost 0 bases and the J gene lost 2 bases, with 8 bases spanning the gap. For the CDR3, the DNA is TGCGCCAGCAGCCAAGAAGGGGGTCGCAATCAGCCCCAGCATTTT. Residues: CASSQEGGRNQPQHF.

V and J are TRBV6-5 and TRBJ1-5; possibly TRBD1 for D (5 bases). The CDR3 contains 14 residues. Germline CDR1 reads MNHEY; CDR2 reads SVGAGI. Trimming cost V 3 bases and J 6 bases, with 12 bases left between them. CDR3 DNA sequence: TGTGCCAGCAGTTATTCCGGGACCTCTCAGCCCCAGCATTTT. This gives the protein CASSYSGTSQPQHF.

The chain recombines TRBV29-1 with TRBJ2-2; 12 bases fit TRBD2. Germline V gives CDR1 SQVTM, CDR2 ANQGSEA. V lost 5 bases to trimming and J lost 2 bases; unmatched junction nucleotides: 9. The CDR3 spans 17 residues. The CDR3 DNA reads TGCAGCGTTAAGTTCCCGACTAGCGGGGGAAACACCGGGGAGCTGTTTTTT. Protein: CSVKFPTSGGNTGELFF.

The rearrangement links TRBV10-3 to TRBJ1-2; 7 nucleotides match TRBD1. The CDR3 length is 16 residues. V shed 3 bases and J 0 bases; nucleotides not matched to a gene: 7. The germline V gene has CDR1 ENHRY and CDR2 SYGVKD. CDR3 nucleotide sequence: TGTGCCATCAGTGACCCGGGGACAGCTACTAACTATGGCTACACCTTC. It specifies CAISDPGTATNYGYTF.

V is TRBV5-1 and J is TRBJ2-7; tentative D call: TRBD1 (5 bases). Trimming removed 4 bases from V and 1 base from J, with 15 bases in between. Germline V CDR1 and CDR2: SGHRS, YFSETQ. The CDR3 is 15 amino acids. The CDR3 region has the DNA TGCGCCAGCAGCAATGATCAGGGTCCTTCCTACGAGCAGTACTTC. Its translation: CASSNDQGPSYEQYF.

The chain links TRBV11-2 to TRBJ2-7; TRBD2 matches at 7 bases. Germline V gene data show CDR1 as SGHAT and CDR2 as FQNNGV. This CDR3 comprises 12 residues. V gave up 2 bases and J gave up 5 bases; unmatched junction bases: 0. The CDR3 nucleotides read TGTGCCAGCAGCTTACGGGGGGACGAGCAGTACTTC. Protein: CASSLRGDEQYF.

Here the CDR3 reads CASTPSTDTQYF. DNA of the CDR3: TGTGCCAGCACCCCGTCCACAGATACGCAGTATTTT. This chain links TRBV7-2 with TRBJ2-3; D gene uncertain. The CDR3 contains 12 residues. Deletions cut 7 bases from V and 2 bases from J, with 7 bases between. Germline CDR1 SGHTA, CDR2 FQGNSA.

The chain combines TRBV5-5 with TRBJ1-6, with D tentatively TRBD1 (5 bases). The CDR3 runs to 15 residues. Germline assignment: CDR1 SGHKS and CDR2 YYEKEE (reference sequence). The V end lost 7 bases, the J end lost 1 base, and 12 bases lay between the germline ends. CDR3 region: CASGFGGSYNSPLHF. The DNA of the CDR3 is TGTGCCAGCGGATTCGGGGGTTCCTATAATTCACCCCTCCACTTT.

This chain connects TRBV15 to TRBJ2-7; 8 positions agree with TRBD1. V was clipped by 1 base and J by 5 bases; unmatched bases: 7. The CDR3 has 15 amino acids. The germline CDR1 and CDR2 sequences are LNHNV and YYDKDF (reference sequence). CDR3 coding DNA: TGTGCCACCAGCAGAGGATCGGACAGGGACGACGAGCAGTACTTC. Translating it yields CATSRGSDRDDEQYF. Drawing the rest from reference TRBV15 and TRBJ2-7, the complete variable domain is DAMVIQNPRYQVTQFGKPVTLSCSQTLNHNVMYWYQQKSSQAPKLLFHYYDKDFNNEADTPDNFQSRRPNTSFCFLDIRSPGLGDTAMYLCATSRGSDRDDEQYFGPGTRLTVT.

The chain is built from TRBV30 and TRBJ1-1; D unresolved. CDR1 GTSNPN and CDR2 SVGIG come from the germline V gene (reference sequence). The V end lost 0 bases, the J end lost 0 bases, and 11 bases lay between the germline ends. This CDR3 spans 15 amino acids. This chain's CDR3 is CAWSVHQKMNTEAFF. CDR3 nucleotides: TGTGCCTGGAGTGTACACCAAAAGATGAACACTGAAGCTTTCTTT.

The chain couples TRBV9 to TRBJ2-7; 7 nucleotides line up with TRBD2. This CDR3 spans 15 amino acids. V gave up 3 bases and J gave up 4 bases; unmatched junction bases: 10. CDR1 and CDR2 (germline): SGDLS, YYNGEE. The CDR3 reads CASSEGLTSRYEQYF. The CDR3 DNA is TGTGCCAGCAGCGAGGGGTTGACTAGCAGGTACGAGCAGTACTTC.

CDR3 residues: CASSQVGMDSPLHF. CDR3 nucleotide sequence: TGTGCCAGCAGCCAAGTGGGGATGGATTCACCCCTCCACTTT. The chain has TRBV3-1 (or the pseudogene TRBV3-2) and TRBJ1-6; unclear D gene. This CDR3 has 14 residues. Germline-derived CDR1 and CDR2 are LGHDT and YNNKEL (reference sequence). V lost 1 base to trimming and J lost 8 bases, with 9 bases between them.

This rearrangement joins TRBV28 to TRBJ2-7, with 7 bases aligning to TRBD1. The CDR3 contains 13 residues. V lost 3 bases and J lost 7; bases outside the gene matches: 6. Looked up from germline, CDR1 is MDHEN and CDR2 is SYDVKM. The CDR3 spells CASSFPGGYEQYF. CDR3 sequence (DNA): TGTGCCAGCAGTTTCCCAGGGGGATATGAGCAGTACTTC.

This chain connects TRBV6-1 to TRBJ1-2; D remains unclear. V was cut by 2 bases and J by 4 bases, with 8 bases left in between. Per germline, CDR1 MNHNS and CDR2 SASEGT. The CDR3 spans 13 residues. The CDR3 DNA reads TGTGCCAGCAGTGAACCAGGATCCTATGGCTACACCTTC. Translated: CASSEPGSYGYTF.

This clone is a singleton in its sample. The rearrangement uses TRBV7-8 and TRBJ1-5, with 9 bases matching TRBD1. The V and J ends lost 6 bases and 6 bases, in that order; junction bases with no gene match: 9. The CDR3 runs to 15 residues. Germline CDR1 and CDR2: SGHVS and FQNEAQ. CDR3 sequence: CASSFWDRATQPQHF. The DNA of the CDR3 is TGTGCCAGCAGTTTTTGGGACAGGGCGACTCAGCCCCAGCATTTT.

V usage is TRBV2 and J usage is TRBJ1-4; no clear D. Per germline, CDR1 SNHLY and CDR2 FYNNEI. V lost 2 bases and J lost 0, with 10 bases in between. The CDR3 has 16 residues. CDR3 residues: CASSESETSTNEKLFF. CDR3 DNA sequence: TGTGCCAGCAGTGAATCGGAGACTTCAACTAATGAAAAACTGTTTTTT.

J is TRBJ2-2 and V is TRBV28, with unresolved D. Germline-derived CDR1 and CDR2 are MDHEN and SYDVKM. The V end lost 7 bases, the J end lost 1 base, and 4 bases lay between the germline ends. The CDR3 extends over 12 amino acids. The CDR3 region has the DNA TGTGCCAGCATTGAGAACACCGGGGAGCTGTTTTTT. Its protein is CASIENTGELFF.

This clone was recorded once. The chain recombines TRBV18 with TRBJ2-3; 9 positions match TRBD2. The CDR3 loop spans 14 amino acids. Trimming removed 6 bases from V and 4 bases from J; junction bases left unmatched: 5. In germline, CDR1 is KGHSH, CDR2 LQKENI. CDR3 coding DNA: TGTGCCAGCTCGCCGGGACTAGCATCAGATACGCAGTATTTT. Residues: CASSPGLASDTQYF. Drawing the rest from reference TRBV18 and TRBJ2-3, the complete variable domain is NAGVMQNPRHLVRRRGQEARLRCSPMKGHSHVYWYRQLPEEGLKFMVYLQKENIIDESGMPKERFSAEFPKEGPSILRIQQVVRGDSAAYFCASSPGLASDTQYFGPGTRLTVL.

The chain links TRBV10-1 to TRBJ2-3; 10 positions match TRBD2. CDR3 length: 16 residues. With V trimmed by 2 bases and J by 4 bases, 6 bases remained unmatched. The germline CDR1 and CDR2 sequences are WNHNN and SYGVQD (reference sequence). For the CDR3, the DNA is TGCGCCAGCAGTGAGCCGGGACTAGCGAACCCAGATACGCAGTATTTT. Protein: CASSEPGLANPDTQYF.

The rearrangement links TRBV7-9 to TRBJ2-3; D call uncertain. Trimming left V 7 bases short and J 0 bases short, with 11 bases between. The length of the CDR3 is 14 residues. Germline assignment: CDR1 SEHNR and CDR2 FQNEAQ (reference sequence). This CDR3 reads CASTGPFSTDTQYF. Here the CDR3 DNA reads TGTGCCAGCACTGGACCGTTTAGCACAGATACGCAGTATTTT.

This chain links TRBV7-2 with TRBJ1-2; 9 bases align to TRBD1. The germline gives CDR1 SGHTA, CDR2 FQGNSA. The J segment lost 2 bases and the V segment lost 5 bases, leaving 6 bases of the junction unmatched. This CDR3 has 15 amino acids. The CDR3 region is CASSPVGQGNYGYTF. The CDR3 DNA is TGTGCCAGCAGCCCGGTTGGACAGGGGAACTATGGCTACACCTTC.